The entry below describes one T cell receptor (beta chain). The sample belongs to a study of shared T cell receptors in the human thymus. This CDR3 spans 16 amino acids. Trimming cost V 0 bases and J 6 bases; bases outside gene matches: 7. Germline CDR1 is MGHRA and CDR2 is YSYEKL. The repertoire was sequenced with immunoSEQ multiplex PCR; TCRdb's copy has only in-frame clones and lacks some. This table has roughly 500,000 clones, about 84% appearing once. These data are also associated with another study on human thymus T cells.

Sequenced input: thymocytes. The V gene is TRBV4-1, the J gene TRBJ2-3, with 9 bases lining up with TRBD2. The sequence was collected from a boy under two years old with a congenital heart defect. The CDR3 reads CASSQDGSGSWDTQYF. CDR3 nucleotides: TGCGCCAGCAGCCAAGATGGTAGCGGGAGCTGGGATACGCAGTATTTT.